Sequencing of this T cell receptor beta chain was carried out in a study of OX40 agonist ivuxolimab in advanced cancers. As for the study in general: Treatment of patients was with ivuxolimab, an agonistic anti-OX40 (CD134) antibody. Prior checkpoint blockade (anti-PD-1, anti-PD-L1 or anti-CTLA-4) was permitted; around 37% had it.

Some clones are missing from TCRdb's copy, which holds only in-frame ones; the method was immunoSEQ multiplex PCR. The repertoire holds almost 85,000 clones, with approximately 89% as singletons. CDR1 MNHNS and CDR2 SASEGT come from the germline V gene. CDR3 size: 17 residues. J lost 3 bases, V lost 3 bases, and 12 bases had no gene match. The receptor was derived from an adult with an advanced solid tumor such as melanoma, head and neck, liver or kidney cancer. V gene TRBV6-1 combines with J gene TRBJ1-1, with TRBD1 matching over 8 bases. The source was CD4+ or CD8+ T cells sorted from blood, collected in a trial of the OX40 agonist ivuxolimab. The CDR3 sequence is CASSDLWTGRGDTEAFF. As DNA, the CDR3 is TGTGCCAGCAGTGATTTATGGACAGGGAGAGGGGACACTGAAGCTTTCTTT.